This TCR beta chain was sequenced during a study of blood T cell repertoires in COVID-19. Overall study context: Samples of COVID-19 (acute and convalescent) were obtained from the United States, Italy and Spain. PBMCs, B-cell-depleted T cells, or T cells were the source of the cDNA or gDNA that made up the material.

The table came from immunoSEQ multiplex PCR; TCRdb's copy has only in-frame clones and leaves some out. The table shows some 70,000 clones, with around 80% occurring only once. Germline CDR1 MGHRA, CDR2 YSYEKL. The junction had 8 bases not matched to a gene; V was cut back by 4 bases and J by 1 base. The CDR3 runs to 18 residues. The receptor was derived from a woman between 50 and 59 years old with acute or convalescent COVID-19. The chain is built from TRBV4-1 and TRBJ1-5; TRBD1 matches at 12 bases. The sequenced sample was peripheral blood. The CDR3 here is CASSPSVGQGASNQPQHF. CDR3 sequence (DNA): TGCGCCAGCAGCCCGAGCGTGGGACAGGGGGCGAGCAATCAGCCCCAGCATTTT.